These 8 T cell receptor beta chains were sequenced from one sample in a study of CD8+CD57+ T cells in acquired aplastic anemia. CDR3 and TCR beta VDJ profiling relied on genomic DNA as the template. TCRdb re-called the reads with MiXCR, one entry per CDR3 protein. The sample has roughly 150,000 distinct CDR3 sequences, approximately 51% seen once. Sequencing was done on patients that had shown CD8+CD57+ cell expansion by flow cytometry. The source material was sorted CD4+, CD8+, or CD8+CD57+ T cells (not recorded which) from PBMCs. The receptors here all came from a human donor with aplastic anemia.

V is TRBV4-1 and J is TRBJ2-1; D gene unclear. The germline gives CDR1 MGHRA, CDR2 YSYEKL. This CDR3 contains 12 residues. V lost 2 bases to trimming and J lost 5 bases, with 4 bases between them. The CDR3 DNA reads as TGCGCCAGCAGCCAACTGGACAATGAGCAGTTCTTC. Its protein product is CASSQLDNEQFF.

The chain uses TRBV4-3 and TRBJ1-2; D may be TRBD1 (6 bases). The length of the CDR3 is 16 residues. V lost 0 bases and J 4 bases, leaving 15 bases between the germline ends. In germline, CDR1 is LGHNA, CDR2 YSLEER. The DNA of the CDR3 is TGCGCCAGCAGCCAAGAAATAGCAGGGGCCGGCTATGGCTACACCTTC. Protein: CASSQEIAGAGYGYTF.

CDR3 nucleotides: TGTGCCACCAGCAACGAACAGGGAGGTTCCTACGAGCAGTACTTC. It codes for CATSNEQGGSYEQYF. The rearrangement uses TRBV15 and TRBJ2-7; either TRBD1 or TRBD2 may fit D (6 bases each). CDR1 is LNHNV, CDR2 YYDKDF, per germline (reference sequence). Trimming took 4 bases from V and 1 from J, leaving 14 bases between them. This CDR3 has 15 amino acids.

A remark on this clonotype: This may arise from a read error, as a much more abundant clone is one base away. The CDR3 here is CASRQDLGGWGTEAFF. CDR3 coding DNA: TGTGCCAGCCGCCAAGATCTGGGGGGCTGGGGCACTGAAGCTTTCTTT. The chain employs TRBV14 and TRBJ1-1; possible D gene TRBD1, 6 bases. The CDR3 has 16 residues. Germline CDR1 SGHDN, CDR2 FVKESK.

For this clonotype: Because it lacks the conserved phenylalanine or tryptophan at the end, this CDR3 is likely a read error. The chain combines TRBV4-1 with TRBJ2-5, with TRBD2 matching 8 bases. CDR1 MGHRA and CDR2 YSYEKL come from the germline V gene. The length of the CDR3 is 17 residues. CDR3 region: CASSQERASGRQGTQYL. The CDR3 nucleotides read TGCGCCAGCAGCCAGGAACGGGCTAGCGGGCGACAAGGGACCCAGTACCTC.

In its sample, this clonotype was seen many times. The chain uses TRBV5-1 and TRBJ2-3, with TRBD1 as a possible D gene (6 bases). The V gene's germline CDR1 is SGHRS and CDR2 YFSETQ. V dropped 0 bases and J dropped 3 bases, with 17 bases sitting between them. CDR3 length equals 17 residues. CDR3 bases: TGCGCCAGCAGCTTGGGGGAACAGGGTCTGGCGACAGATACGCAGTATTTT. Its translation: CASSLGEQGLATDTQYF.

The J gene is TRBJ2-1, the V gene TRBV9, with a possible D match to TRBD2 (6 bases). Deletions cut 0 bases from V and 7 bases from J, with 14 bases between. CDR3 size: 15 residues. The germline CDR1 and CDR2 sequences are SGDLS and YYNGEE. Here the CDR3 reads CASSVAGNRGNEQFF. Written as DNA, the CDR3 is TGTGCCAGCAGCGTAGCGGGAAACCGGGGGAATGAGCAGTTCTTC.

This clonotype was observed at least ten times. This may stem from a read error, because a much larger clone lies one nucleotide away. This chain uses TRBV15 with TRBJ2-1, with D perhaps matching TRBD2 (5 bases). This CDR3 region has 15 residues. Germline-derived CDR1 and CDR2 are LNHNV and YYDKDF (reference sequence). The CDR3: CATGRDGLESGEQFF. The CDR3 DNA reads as TGTGCCACCGGCAGAGATGGACTGGAAAGCGGTGAGCAGTTCTTC.